This entry describes one T cell receptor (beta chain). Its cognate antigen is unknown. These data belong to a study of identical twins. Study-wide points: Instead of following the same donors, the conclusions were based on cross-sectional statistical analysis. Weaker excess twin sharing was seen among beta out-of-frame sequences. The authors noted that invariant MAIT and iNKT cells could partly confound zero-insertion analyses.

The authors used template switching to add a universal primer site and gave cDNA unique molecular identifiers. MiXCR was run by TCRdb on the 5' RACE reads, yielding one entry per CDR3 protein. This sample carries 1.5 million to 2 million distinct CDR3 sequences, about 31% of them seen once, and the ten largest clones take approximately 0.25%. The CDR3 is 15 amino acids. Trimming removed 1 base from V and 13 bases from J, with 20 bases in between. This sequence originates from a newborn girl in good health. Sequenced sample: cord blood. V and J are TRBV12-3 or TRBV12-4 and TRBJ2-1; D remains ambiguous. In nucleotides, the CDR3 is TGTGCCAGCAGTTTAGTTCGTCTAGTCCAAGAGACCCAGTTCTTC. This encodes CASSLVRLVQETQFF.